These 25 T cell receptor beta chains originate from one sample sequenced in a study of blood T cell repertoires in COVID-19. Sequenced by immunoSEQ multiplex PCR; TCRdb stores in-frame clones only, minus some. The sample yields under 200,000 clones, roughly 86% seen once. The sample was peripheral blood. Every receptor here comes from a man between 65 and 85 years old with acute or convalescent COVID-19.

V gene TRBV7-3 combines with J gene TRBJ2-1, with D hard to call. CDR3 size: 11 residues. CDR1 is SGHTA and CDR2 is FQGTGA in the germline V gene. The V gene lost 5 bases and the J gene lost 5 bases, with 4 bases spanning the gap. The CDR3 loop reads CASSLDNEQFF. The CDR3 DNA reads as TGTGCCAGCAGCCTCGACAATGAGCAGTTCTTC. The full variable domain, with the rest looked up from reference TRBV7-3 and TRBJ2-1, is GAGVSQTPSNKVTEKGKYVELRCDPISGHTALYWYRQSLGQGPEFLIYFQGTGAADDSGLPNDRFFAVRPEGSVSTLKIQRTERGDSAVYLCASSLDNEQFFGPGTRLTVL.

V is TRBV7-8 and J is TRBJ1-1; 9 positions agree with TRBD1. This CDR3 is 14 amino acids long. Germline trimming cut 7 bases from V and 4 bases from J; bases unmatched to any gene: 7. Looked up from germline, CDR1 is SGHVS and CDR2 is FQNEAQ. CDR3 residues: CASNHRGQATEAFF. CDR3 nucleotide sequence: TGTGCCAGCAATCACAGGGGGCAGGCCACTGAAGCTTTCTTT.

The CDR3 sequence: CASSSVPSGGTGELFF. The CDR3 nucleotides are TGCGCCAGCAGTTCTGTCCCTAGCGGGGGTACCGGGGAGCTGTTTTTT. The chain carries TRBV5-1 and TRBJ2-2; 10 bases are a match to TRBD2. Trimming at V came to 5 bases and at J to 5 bases, leaving 9 bases not matched to a gene. CDR1 is SGHRS and CDR2 is YFSETQ in the germline V gene. This CDR3 is built from 16 residues.

The chain links TRBV9 to TRBJ1-2; D is perhaps TRBD1 (5 bases). Germline V lookup: CDR1 SGDLS, CDR2 YYNGEE. The CDR3 is made up of 15 amino acids. V lost 3 bases, J lost 7 bases, and 19 bases lay in between. CDR3 sequence: CASSAQLGGEGGYTF. The CDR3 DNA reads TGTGCCAGCAGCGCTCAATTGGGAGGGGAGGGTGGCTACACCTTC.

J is TRBJ1-5 and V is TRBV6-2 or TRBV6-3; 7 bases agree with TRBD1. V was pared by 6 bases and J by 5 bases, with 10 bases of the junction left unmatched. The CDR3 covers 15 residues. The germline V gene has CDR1 MNHEY and CDR2 SVGEGT. The DNA of the CDR3 is TGTGCCAGCAGCCCGACAGGGTACGCGGATCAGCCCCAGCATTTT. Translated, it gives CASSPTGYADQPQHF.

V gene TRBV7-3 combines with J gene TRBJ2-1, with D perhaps matching TRBD1 (6 bases). The CDR3 has 17 residues. V was pared by 1 base and J by 7 bases, with 20 bases between. CDR1 is SGHTA and CDR2 is FQGTGA in the germline V gene. CDR3 sequence: CASSLRGRHYMGNEQFF. CDR3 sequence (DNA): TGTGCCAGCAGCTTAAGGGGGCGACACTACATGGGGAATGAGCAGTTCTTC.

The rearrangement joins TRBV19 to TRBJ2-5; 7 bases agree with TRBD1. Per the germline V gene, CDR1 is LNHDA and CDR2 is SQIVND (reference sequence). V shed 4 bases, J shed 1 base, and the junction held 3 bases outside the gene matches. The CDR3 is 14 residues long. The CDR3, as DNA: TGTGCCAGTAGTACCTGGACAGGCCAAGAGACCCAGTACTTC. Protein: CASSTWTGQETQYF.

Only one count was recorded for this clone. J is TRBJ1-4 and V is TRBV9, with TRBD1 matching over 8 bases. The junction had 9 bases not matched to a gene; V was cut back by 3 bases and J by 5 bases. The germline V gene encodes CDR1 SGDLS and CDR2 YYNGEE. This CDR3 contains 16 residues. In DNA, the CDR3 is TGTGCCAGCAGCGCCCGACCGGGACAGGTGAATGAAAAACTGTTTTTT. It translates to CASSARPGQVNEKLFF.

The chain carries TRBV11-3 and TRBJ2-2, with 15 positions matching TRBD2. The CDR3 sequence is 15 residues long. The junction had 3 bases not matched to a gene; V was cut back by 6 bases and J by 7 bases. Germline V gene lookup returns CDR1 SGHNT and CDR2 YENEEA. CDR3 residues: CASSPGLAGGGELFF. In nucleotides, the CDR3 is TGTGCCAGCAGTCCGGGACTAGCGGGAGGCGGGGAGCTGTTTTTT.

The genes are TRBV6-1 and TRBJ2-1, with 9 bases fitting TRBD2. The CDR3 extends over 15 amino acids. After removal of 3 bases from V and 7 bases from J, the junction contained 7 bases not matched to a gene. Germline assignment: CDR1 MNHNS and CDR2 SASEGT. The CDR3 DNA follows: TGTGCCAGCAGTGAGGGGACTAGCTTCCCTAATGAGCAGTTCTTC. It specifies CASSEGTSFPNEQFF.

V gene TRBV27 combines with J gene TRBJ1-4, with TRBD1 as a possible D gene (6 bases). Trimming stripped 0 bases from V and 5 bases from J, with 10 bases between. Germline CDR1 MNHEY, CDR2 SMNVEV (reference sequence). There are 15 residues in the CDR3. DNA for the CDR3: TGTGCCAGCAGTTTATCGACAGGAAGAAATGAAAAACTGTTTTTT. Protein: CASSLSTGRNEKLFF.

The chain links TRBV5-8 to TRBJ1-4; 7 nucleotides agree with TRBD1. Germline CDR1 and CDR2: SGHTS and YDEGEE. CDR3 length: 15 amino acids. V lost 0 bases and J lost 6; bases outside the gene matches: 5. CDR3 DNA sequence: TGTGCCAGCAGCTTGGGGACAGGCTGGGATGAAAAACTGTTTTTT. It codes for CASSLGTGWDEKLFF.

The V and J genes are TRBV9 and TRBJ2-1; TRBD2 might be the D (5 bases). Trimming took off 5 bases at V and 0 bases at J, with 12 bases between the two ends. Looked up from germline, CDR1 is SGDLS and CDR2 is YYNGEE. The CDR3 extends over 15 amino acids. CDR3 bases: TGTGCCAGCAGTATAGACGGGAACTCCTACAATGAGCAGTTCTTC. It encodes CASSIDGNSYNEQFF.

The chain links TRBV5-5 to TRBJ2-3; a possible D gene is TRBD2 (5 bases). Trimming took 4 bases from V and 2 from J, leaving 17 bases between them. This CDR3 is 16 amino acids long. The germline CDR1 and CDR2 sequences are SGHKS and YYEKEE (reference sequence). CDR3 amino acids: CASSISVARATDTQYF. CDR3 DNA sequence: TGTGCCAGCAGCATTAGCGTAGCTCGGGCCACAGATACGCAGTATTTT.

The rearrangement joins TRBV5-1 to TRBJ2-1, with a possible D match to TRBD2 (6 bases). Germline V gives CDR1 SGHRS, CDR2 YFSETQ. The V and J ends lost 1 base and 1 base respectively, with 12 bases between them. The CDR3 length is 16 residues. CDR3 DNA sequence: TGCGCCAGCAGCTTGTTCGGGACTCGATCCTACAATGAGCAGTTCTTC. It yields the protein CASSLFGTRSYNEQFF.

The chain couples TRBV27 to TRBJ1-1; no definite D call. Germline assignment: CDR1 MNHEY and CDR2 SMNVEV (reference sequence). The CDR3 is 15 residues long. Trimming removed 2 bases at V and 0 bases at J, with 10 bases between. The CDR3 is CASSLMLSMNTEAFF. The CDR3 DNA sequence: TGTGCCAGCAGTTTAATGTTAAGCATGAACACTGAAGCTTTCTTT.

The V gene is TRBV9, the J gene TRBJ1-6; D is ambiguous. With 0 bases removed from V and 4 bases from J, the gap between germline ends came to 14 bases. The CDR3 is made up of 17 amino acids. Germline lookup yields CDR1 SGDLS and CDR2 YYNGEE. The CDR3 here is CASSVEDMNMYNSPLHF. CDR3 DNA sequence: TGTGCCAGCAGCGTAGAAGACATGAATATGTATAATTCACCCCTCCACTTT.

The rearrangement links TRBV7-9 to TRBJ2-2, with unresolved D. CDR3 size: 11 residues. With 3 bases removed from V and 7 bases from J, the gap between germline ends came to 3 bases. From germline, CDR1 is SEHNR and CDR2 FQNEAQ (reference sequence). The CDR3 reads CASSFFGELFF. In nucleotides, the CDR3 is TGTGCCAGCAGCTTCTTCGGGGAGCTGTTTTTT.

The chain recombines TRBV4-1 with TRBJ1-2, with D perhaps TRBD1 (5 bases). Germline V gene sequence: CDR1 MGHRA, CDR2 YSYEKL. V was trimmed by 0 bases and J by 1 base, leaving 9 bases between them. This CDR3 region has 15 residues. DNA of the CDR3: TGCGCCAGCAGCCAAGAAGGGGCGCGTAACTATGGCTACACCTTC. Amino acid sequence: CASSQEGARNYGYTF.

The V gene is TRBV3-1 (or the pseudogene TRBV3-2), the J gene TRBJ2-7; TRBD2 agrees at 7 bases. The ends lost 1 base at V and 0 bases at J; junction bases unmatched: 9. The CDR3 is made up of 17 amino acids. Germline V gene data show CDR1 as LGHDT and CDR2 as YNNKEL (reference sequence). Here the CDR3 DNA reads TGTGCCAGCAGCCAAGGTCTATCCGGGAGGCACTCCTACGAGCAGTACTTC. Amino acids: CASSQGLSGRHSYEQYF.

V usage is TRBV7-2 and J usage is TRBJ1-2; 7 bases match TRBD1. CDR3 length: 15 residues. Looked up from germline, CDR1 is SGHTA and CDR2 is FQGNSA. Germline trimming cut 3 bases from V and 6 bases from J; bases unmatched to any gene: 10. CDR3 coding DNA: TGTGCCAGCAGCTTCAGGTGGAGGGGGCTAAATGGCTACACCTTC. Its protein is CASSFRWRGLNGYTF.

This sequence joins TRBV7-6 and TRBJ2-7; 8 positions match TRBD1. The CDR3 covers 15 residues. V lost 5 bases to trimming and J lost 2 bases; unmatched junction nucleotides: 8. Germline-derived CDR1 and CDR2 are SGHVS and FNYEAQ. The CDR3, as DNA: TGTGCCAGCAGCCCCACCCCGGACAGGGCCTACGAGCAGTACTTC. Its protein is CASSPTPDRAYEQYF.

The rearrangement links TRBV10-3 to TRBJ2-1, with 10 bases fitting TRBD2. CDR3 size: 17 residues. V shed 0 bases, J shed 7 bases, and the junction held 9 bases outside the gene matches. Germline CDR1 is ENHRY and CDR2 is SYGVKD. CDR3 sequence reads: CAISESEGSSGSNEQFF. Written as DNA, the CDR3 is TGTGCCATCAGTGAGTCGGAGGGGTCTAGCGGGAGTAATGAGCAGTTCTTC.

The rearrangement uses TRBV12-3 or TRBV12-4 and TRBJ2-1; D is uncertain. V was cut by 3 bases and J by 15 bases, with 9 bases left in between. The length of the CDR3 is 10 residues. CDR3 sequence: CASSFERLFF. The CDR3 nucleotides are TGTGCCAGCAGTTTTGAGAGATTGTTCTTC.

This chain uses TRBV2 with TRBJ1-6; weak D call: TRBD1 (6 bases). The germline V gene has CDR1 SNHLY and CDR2 FYNNEI. The CDR3 totals 15 residues. Trimming shortened V by 5 bases and J by 10 bases, and 18 bases separated the two germline ends. This chain's CDR3 is CASSLLQGSGSPLHF. In DNA, the CDR3 is TGTGCCAGCAGTCTCTTACAGGGATCGGGGTCACCCCTCCACTTT.